What follows are 3 T cell receptor beta chains derived from one specimen sequenced in a study of a mutant IDH1 vaccine in newly diagnosed glioma. Time point denoted: baseline, week 1 (first vaccination visit). Treatment indicated: pre-vaccination baseline after standard-of-care therapy. The assay was immunoSEQ multiplex PCR, and TCRdb's table has in-frame clones only and misses some. The sample comprises some 56,000 clones, more than 90% of which are singletons, and roughly 2.5% rests with the top ten. The sequencing here drew on PBMCs, taken from a glioma patient treated with radiotherapy, temozolomide or both. The receptors originated from a man aged 50 to 59 with glioma.

This chain joins TRBV13 and TRBJ2-7; D gene uncertain. This CDR3 region has 13 residues. The V end was cut by 7 bases, the J end by 4 bases, with 14 bases between. Germline V gives CDR1 PRHDT, CDR2 FYEKMQ (reference sequence). CDR3: CASKRSAGYEQYF. The CDR3 bases are TGTGCCAGCAAGAGAAGCGCCGGGTACGAGCAGTACTTC.

This clone was seen once. V is TRBV2 and J is TRBJ1-1; possible D gene TRBD1, 5 bases. Trimming removed 4 bases at V and 7 bases at J, with 10 bases between. This CDR3 has 12 residues. Looked up from germline, CDR1 is SNHLY and CDR2 is FYNNEI. In DNA, the CDR3 is TGTGCCAGCAGTGGGGGACGGGGTGAAGCTTTCTTT. As protein: CASSGGRGEAFF.

This chain joins TRBV29-1 and TRBJ2-1; 7 bases are a match to TRBD2. Losses at the gene ends were 8 bases for V and 4 bases for J; bases not matched to a gene: 5. CDR1 is SQVTM, CDR2 ANQGSEA, per germline. This CDR3 region has 12 residues. For the CDR3, the DNA is TGCAGCCACAGCGGGGATTACAATGAGCAGTTCTTC. Its protein is CSHSGDYNEQFF.